This T cell receptor (beta chain) was identified in a study of blood T cell repertoires in COVID-19. Study background: Samples taken during acute and convalescent COVID-19 were collected in the United States, Italy and Spain.

Enrollees, roughly 18 to 89 years old, lived in about two dozen US areas. Allocation to cohorts depended on clinical history reported by the participants. Study processing details: Quantification of nucleated cells was approximated via reference gene primer amplification. The data were produced by immunoSEQ multiplex PCR, yet TCRdb's version contains in-frame clones alone and is incomplete. Clonal size and the V and J genes are those of that table, whereas D and trimming came from the DNA. The sample includes some 410,000 clones, around nine tenths of them seen just once. The CDR3 loop spans 14 amino acids. The J segment lost 8 bases and the V segment lost 5 bases, leaving 10 bases of the junction unmatched. Germline lookup yields CDR1 SGHVS and CDR2 FQNEAQ.

The clonotype originates from a woman aged 25-40 years with acute COVID-19. The V call is TRBV7-8, the J call TRBJ1-2; 8 bases fit TRBD1. The material sequenced was PBMCs or T cells enriched from blood (not recorded which). The CDR3 DNA reads TGTGCCAGCAGCCGAATCCAGGGGGCTCGGGGCTACACCTTC. The encoded protein is CASSRIQGARGYTF.